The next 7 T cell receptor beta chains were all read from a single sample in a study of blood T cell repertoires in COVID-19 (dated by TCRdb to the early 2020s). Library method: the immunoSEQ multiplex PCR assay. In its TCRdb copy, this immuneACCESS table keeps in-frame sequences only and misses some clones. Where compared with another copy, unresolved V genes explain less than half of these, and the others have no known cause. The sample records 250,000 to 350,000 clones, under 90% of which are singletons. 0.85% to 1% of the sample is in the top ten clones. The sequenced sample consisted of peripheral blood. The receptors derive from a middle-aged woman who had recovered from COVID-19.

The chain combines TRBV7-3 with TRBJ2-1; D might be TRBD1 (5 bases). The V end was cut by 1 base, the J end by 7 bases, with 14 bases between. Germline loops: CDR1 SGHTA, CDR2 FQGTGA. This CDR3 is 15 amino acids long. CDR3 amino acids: CASSLISAKGNEQFF. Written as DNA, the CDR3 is TGTGCCAGCAGCTTAATAAGCGCTAAGGGGAATGAGCAGTTCTTC. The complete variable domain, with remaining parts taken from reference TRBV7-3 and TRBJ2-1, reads GAGVSQTPSNKVTEKGKYVELRCDPISGHTALYWYRQSLGQGPEFLIYFQGTGAADDSGLPNDRFFAVRPEGSVSTLKIQRTERGDSAVYLCASSLISAKGNEQFFGPGTRLTVL.

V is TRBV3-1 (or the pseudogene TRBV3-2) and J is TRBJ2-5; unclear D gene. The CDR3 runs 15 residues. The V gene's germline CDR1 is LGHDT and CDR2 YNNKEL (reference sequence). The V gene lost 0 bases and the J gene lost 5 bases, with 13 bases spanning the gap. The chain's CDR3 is CASSQETLVEETQYF. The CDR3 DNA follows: TGTGCCAGCAGCCAAGAAACCCTAGTCGAGGAGACCCAGTACTTC.

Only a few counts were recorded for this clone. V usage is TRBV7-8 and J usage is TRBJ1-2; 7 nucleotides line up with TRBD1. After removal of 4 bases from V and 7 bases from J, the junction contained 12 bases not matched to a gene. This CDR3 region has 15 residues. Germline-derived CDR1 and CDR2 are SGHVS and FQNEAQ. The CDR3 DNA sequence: TGTGCCAGCAGCTCAGGGGACAGCCTCTTGGGTGGCTACACCTTC. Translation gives CASSSGDSLLGGYTF.

The CDR3 protein is CASSSSPGLGTEQYF. For the CDR3, the DNA is TGCGCCAGCAGCTCGTCCCCGGGACTAGGGACCGAGCAGTACTTC. The chain combines TRBV5-1 with TRBJ2-7; 8 nucleotides agree with TRBD2. V was clipped by 3 bases and J by 6 bases; unmatched bases: 11. The CDR3 extends over 15 amino acids. The germline CDR1 and CDR2 sequences are SGHRS and YFSETQ.

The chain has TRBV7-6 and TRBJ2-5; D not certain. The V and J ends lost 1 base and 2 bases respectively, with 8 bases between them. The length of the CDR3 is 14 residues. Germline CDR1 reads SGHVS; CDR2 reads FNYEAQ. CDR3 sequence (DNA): TGTGCCAGCAGCTTAGGAAACATTCAAGAGACCCAGTACTTC. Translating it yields CASSLGNIQETQYF.

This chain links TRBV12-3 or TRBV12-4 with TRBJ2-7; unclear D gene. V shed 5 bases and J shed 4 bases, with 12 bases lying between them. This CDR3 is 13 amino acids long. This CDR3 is CASSPTETYEQYF. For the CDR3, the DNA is TGTGCCAGCAGTCCCACGGAGACTTACGAGCAGTACTTC.

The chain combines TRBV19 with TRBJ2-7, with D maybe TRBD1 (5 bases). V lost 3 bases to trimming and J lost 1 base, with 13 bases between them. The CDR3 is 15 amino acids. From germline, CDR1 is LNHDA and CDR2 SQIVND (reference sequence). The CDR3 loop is CASSIFPGPSYEQYF. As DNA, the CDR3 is TGTGCCAGTAGTATTTTCCCAGGGCCTTCCTACGAGCAGTACTTC.